This is a list of T cell receptor beta chains from one sample in a study of T cells after yellow fever vaccination. TCRdb re-analysed the 5' RACE reads in MiXCR, keeping a single row per CDR3 protein. The table lists about 320,000 distinct CDR3 sequences, around 4.4% of them singletons. The specimen was PBMCs, collected 15 days after the yellow fever booster vaccination. The receptors stem from a man aged 18-30 years who received the YFV17D yellow fever vaccine. Both conserved end residues are part of each CDR3. Each record gives: J gene, D gene, V gene, clone size, CDR3 protein, CDR3 DNA. The D gene is left open where the match is weak. Clone size is shown for a subset of rows, as once, few, many or a class of expanded clone.

TRBJ2-7 - TRBV5-1 once CASSSDMAYEQYF TGCGCCAGCAGCTCAGACATGGCCTACGAGCAGTACTTC
TRBJ2-3 - TRBV7-2 many CASSLAWRGTDTQYF TGTGCCAGCAGCTTAGCTTGGAGGGGCACAGATACGCAGTATTTT
TRBJ1-2 - TRBV4-1 many CASSLRGNFPPGRDGYTF TGCGCCAGCAGCCTCCGGGGTAACTTCCCGCCGGGTCGGGATGGCTACACCTTC
TRBJ1-2 - TRBV10-3 many CAISELVFYGYTF TGTGCCATCAGTGAGTTAGTATTCTATGGCTACACCTTC
TRBJ2-5 TRBD2 TRBV7-2 few CASSPGLAGGQLGWETQYF TGTGCCAGCAGCCCAGGACTAGCGGGGGGCCAGCTTGGATGGGAGACCCAGTACTTC
TRBJ1-4 - TRBV11-2 many CASRANPATNEKLFF TGTGCCAGCCGCGCCAACCCAGCAACTAATGAAAAACTGTTTTTT
TRBJ1-1 - TRBV12-3/TRBV12-4 many CASRARKAFF TGTGCCAGCAGGGCCCGAAAAGCTTTCTTT
TRBJ2-5 - TRBV4-3 - CASSQTTVKETQYF TGCGCCAGCAGCCAAACGACAGTAAAAGAGACCCAGTACTTC
TRBJ2-5 - TRBV27 - CASSFLGQQETQYF TGTGCCAGCAGTTTCCTTGGACAGCAAGAGACCCAGTACTTC
TRBJ1-2 TRBD1 TRBV4-2 many CASSQRTGYGYTF TGTGCCAGCAGCCAGCGGACAGGGTATGGCTACACCTTC
TRBJ1-6 - TRBV5-1 many CASSLARENSPLHF TGCGCCAGCAGCTTGGCCAGAGAGAATTCACCCCTCCACTTT
TRBJ1-6 TRBD1 TRBV4-1 - CASSQERTGYNSPLHF TGCGCCAGCAGCCAAGAAAGGACAGGGTATAATTCACCCCTCCACTTT
TRBJ2-1 TRBD2 TRBV6-5 many CASSLSGGAWNEQFF TGTGCCAGCAGCCTTAGCGGGGGGGCCTGGAATGAGCAGTTCTTC
TRBJ1-2 - TRBV20-1 - CSARDVRSNYGYTF TGCAGTGCTAGAGATGTCCGCAGTAACTATGGCTACACCTTC
TRBJ1-6 - TRBV13 - CASRIGPGSPLHF TGTGCCAGCAGAATAGGGCCAGGCTCACCCCTCCACTTT
TRBJ2-3 TRBD1 TRBV5-1 many CASSRDRLSDTQYF TGCGCCAGCAGTCGGGACAGGTTGTCAGATACGCAGTATTTT
TRBJ2-1 - TRBV5-1 many CASSPDMGPKYEQFF TGCGCCAGCAGCCCGGATATGGGACCCAAGTATGAGCAGTTCTTC
TRBJ2-1 TRBD2 TRBV5-1 - CASSLGTLRLANNEQFF TGCGCCAGCAGCTTGGGGACCCTGCGACTAGCGAACAATGAGCAGTTCTTC
TRBJ2-2 TRBD1 TRBV11-1 many CASSPGRDRYTGELFF TGTGCCAGCAGCCCGGGCCGGGACAGATACACCGGGGAGCTGTTTTTT
TRBJ2-5 - TRBV20-1 many CSATQETQYF TGCAGTGCTACCCAAGAGACCCAGTACTTC
TRBJ2-1 TRBD2 TRBV5-1 many CASSSGAGGPLNEQFF TGCGCCAGCAGCTCGGGGGCGGGGGGCCCTTTAAATGAGCAGTTCTTC
TRBJ1-6 - TRBV5-1 many CASSPHGVDSPLHF TGCGCCAGCAGCCCGCATGGAGTGGATTCACCCCTCCACTTT
TRBJ2-3 - TRBV5-5 many CASSAHLADTQYF TGTGCCAGCAGCGCTCACCTAGCGGATACGCAGTATTTT
TRBJ2-1 TRBD1 TRBV15 many CATSRDSRGNEQFF TGTGCCACCAGCAGAGATTCCAGGGGGAATGAGCAGTTCTTC
TRBJ1-4 - TRBV7-2 few CASSLEASGAAEKLFF TGTGCCAGCAGCTTAGAAGCGTCCGGGGCGGCGGAAAAACTGTTTTTT
TRBJ1-4 - TRBV10-3 many CATGAGRDEKLFF TGTGCCACCGGTGCAGGGAGGGACGAAAAACTGTTTTTT
TRBJ1-5 - TRBV12-3/TRBV12-4 many CASSGSNQPQHF TGTGCCAGCAGTGGTAGCAATCAGCCCCAGCATTTT
TRBJ2-7 TRBD1 TRBV5-1 many CASSGLTGGYEQYF TGCGCCAGCAGCGGACTGACAGGGGGCTACGAGCAGTACTTC
TRBJ2-1 - TRBV20-1 many CSARDRGRWYNEQFF TGCAGTGCTAGAGATCGGGGGCGGTGGTACAATGAGCAGTTCTTC
TRBJ2-3 TRBD2 TRBV2 - CASRGLASGADTQYF TGTGCCAGCAGGGGACTAGCATCAGGCGCAGATACGCAGTATTTT
TRBJ1-4 TRBD1 TRBV7-2 many CASSLPGQGGEKLFF TGTGCCAGCAGCTTACCGGGACAGGGAGGGGAAAAACTGTTTTTT
TRBJ2-1 - TRBV5-4 many CASSLWTPGVGYNEQFF TGTGCCAGCAGCCTTTGGACACCCGGAGTTGGGTACAATGAGCAGTTCTTC
TRBJ2-2 TRBD1 TRBV20-1 few CSAGYRGPLAELFF TGCAGTGCTGGATACAGGGGGCCCCTTGCGGAGCTGTTTTTT
TRBJ2-3 - TRBV5-5 many CASSLIGTSGDTQYF TGTGCCAGCAGCTTGATCGGGACGTCCGGGGATACGCAGTATTTT
TRBJ1-1 - TRBV29-1 many CSAGEGGTEAFF TGCAGCGCCGGGGAGGGCGGAACTGAAGCTTTCTTT
TRBJ2-1 - TRBV6-2/TRBV6-3 few CASSPTRDGYNEQFF TGTGCCAGCAGCCCCACCCGGGACGGATACAATGAGCAGTTCTTC
TRBJ1-1 TRBD1 TRBV7-9 many CASSLETGLNTEAFF TGTGCCAGCAGCCTGGAGACAGGGCTGAACACTGAAGCTTTCTTT
TRBJ2-1 - TRBV5-1 - CASSALWNNEQFF TGCGCCAGCAGCGCTCTTTGGAACAATGAGCAGTTCTTC
TRBJ1-1 - TRBV15 - CATSSEPRNTEAFF TGTGCCACCAGCAGTGAGCCCCGGAACACTGAAGCTTTCTTT
TRBJ2-5 TRBD1 TRBV7-2 many CASSLAVQGAGETQYF TGTGCCAGCAGCTTAGCGGTACAGGGGGCCGGGGAGACCCAGTACTTC
TRBJ1-2 - TRBV7-9 few CASSSGVNYGYTF TGTGCCAGCAGCTCAGGGGTTAACTATGGCTACACCTTC
TRBJ1-1 - TRBV18 - CASSSQYTEAFF TGTGCCAGCTCCAGCCAGTACACTGAAGCTTTCTTT
TRBJ2-7 TRBD1 TRBV5-1 - CASSPEPGQTYEQYF TGCGCCAGCAGCCCAGAACCGGGACAGACCTACGAGCAGTACTTC
TRBJ2-6 - TRBV12-3/TRBV12-4 - CASSGSHTIFPGANVLTF TGTGCCAGCAGTGGATCCCACACAATATTTCCTGGGGCCAACGTCCTGACTTTC
TRBJ2-2 - TRBV7-2 - CASSLIGAPGELFF TGTGCCAGCAGCTTAATTGGGGCACCCGGGGAGCTGTTTTTT
TRBJ2-5 - TRBV11-3 - CASSLAIGGVAWGKETQYF TGTGCCAGCAGCTTAGCGATCGGTGGGGTTGCTTGGGGAAAAGAGACCCAGTACTTC
TRBJ1-4 TRBD1 TRBV2 many CASTRTTGGEKLFF TGTGCCAGCACTCGCACGACAGGGGGAGAAAAACTGTTTTTT
TRBJ2-1 - TRBV6-2/TRBV6-3 many CASSYVGTPQVFF TGTGCCAGCAGTTACGTTGGGACGCCGCAGGTGTTCTTC
TRBJ1-1 - TRBV12-5 - CASGLSTGANTEAFF TGTGCTAGTGGTTTGTCCACAGGAGCGAACACTGAAGCTTTCTTT